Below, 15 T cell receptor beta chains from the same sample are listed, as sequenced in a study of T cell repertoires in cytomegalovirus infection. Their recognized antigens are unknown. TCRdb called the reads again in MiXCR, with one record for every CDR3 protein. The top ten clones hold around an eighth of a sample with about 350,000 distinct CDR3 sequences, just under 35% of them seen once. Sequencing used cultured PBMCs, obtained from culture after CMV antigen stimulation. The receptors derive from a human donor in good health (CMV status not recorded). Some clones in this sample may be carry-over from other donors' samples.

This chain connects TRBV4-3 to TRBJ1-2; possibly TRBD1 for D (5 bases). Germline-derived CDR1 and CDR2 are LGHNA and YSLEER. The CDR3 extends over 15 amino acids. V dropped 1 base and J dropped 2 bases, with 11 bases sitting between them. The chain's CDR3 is CASSQGEGPNYGYTF. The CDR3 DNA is TGCGCCAGCAGCCAAGGGGAGGGACCAAACTATGGCTACACCTTC.

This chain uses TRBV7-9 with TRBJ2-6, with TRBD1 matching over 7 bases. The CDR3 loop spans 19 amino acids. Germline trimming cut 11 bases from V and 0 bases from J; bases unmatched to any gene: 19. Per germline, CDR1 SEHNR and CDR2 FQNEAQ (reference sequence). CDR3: CAVSTIRDSFHSGANVLTF. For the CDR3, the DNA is TGTGCCGTAAGCACCATCCGGGACAGCTTTCACTCTGGGGCCAACGTCCTGACTTTC.

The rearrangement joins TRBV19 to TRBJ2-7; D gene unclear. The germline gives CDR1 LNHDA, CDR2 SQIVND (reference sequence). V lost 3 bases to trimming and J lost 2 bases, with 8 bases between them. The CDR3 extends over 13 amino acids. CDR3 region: CASSMGGAYEQYF. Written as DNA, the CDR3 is TGTGCCAGTAGTATGGGTGGGGCCTACGAGCAGTACTTC.

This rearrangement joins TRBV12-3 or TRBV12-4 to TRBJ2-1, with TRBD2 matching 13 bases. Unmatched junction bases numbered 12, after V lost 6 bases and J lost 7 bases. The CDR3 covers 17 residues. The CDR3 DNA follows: TGTGCCAGCAGCCCGACTAGCGGGAGGCCCTTTGGAAATGAGCAGTTCTTC. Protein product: CASSPTSGRPFGNEQFF.

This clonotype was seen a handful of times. The CDR3 DNA is TGTGCCAGCAGCTGGACAGGGACTGAGACCCAGTACTTC. It is translated as CASSWTGTETQYF. The chain has TRBV7-3 and TRBJ2-5; TRBD1 matches at 8 bases. The V gene end was trimmed by 4 bases and the J gene end by 5 bases; junction bases not matched to a gene: 3. CDR3 length equals 13 residues. Per the germline V gene, CDR1 is SGHTA and CDR2 is FQGTGA.

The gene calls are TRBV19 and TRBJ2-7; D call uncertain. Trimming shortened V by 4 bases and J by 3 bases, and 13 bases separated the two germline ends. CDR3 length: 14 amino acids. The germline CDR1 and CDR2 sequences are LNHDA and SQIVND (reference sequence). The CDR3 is CASSRYQEDYEQYF. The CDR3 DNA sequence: TGTGCCAGTAGTAGATACCAGGAAGACTACGAGCAGTACTTC. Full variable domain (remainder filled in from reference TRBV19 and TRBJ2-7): DGGITQSPKYLFRKEGQNVTLSCEQNLNHDAMYWYRQDPGQGLRLIYYSQIVNDFQKGDIAEGYSVSREKKESFPLTVTSAQKNPTAFYLCASSRYQEDYEQYFGPGTRLTVT.

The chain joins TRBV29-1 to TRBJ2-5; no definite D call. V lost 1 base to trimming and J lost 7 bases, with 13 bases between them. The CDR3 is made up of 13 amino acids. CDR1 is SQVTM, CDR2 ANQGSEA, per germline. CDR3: CSVEVTKDRTQYF. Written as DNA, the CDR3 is TGCAGCGTTGAAGTGACCAAAGATCGGACCCAGTACTTC.

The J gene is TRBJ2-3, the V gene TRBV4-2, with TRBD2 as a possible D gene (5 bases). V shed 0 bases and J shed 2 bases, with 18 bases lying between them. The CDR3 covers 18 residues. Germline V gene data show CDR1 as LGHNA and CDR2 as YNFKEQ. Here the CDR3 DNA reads TGTGCCAGCAGCCAAGATATAACCGGGCTAGCTCCCACAGATACGCAGTATTTT. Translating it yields CASSQDITGLAPTDTQYF.

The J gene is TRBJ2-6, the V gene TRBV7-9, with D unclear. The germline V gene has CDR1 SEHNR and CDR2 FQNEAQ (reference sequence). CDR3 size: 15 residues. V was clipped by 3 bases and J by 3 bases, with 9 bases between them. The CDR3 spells CASSLVSGGANVLTF. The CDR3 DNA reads TGTGCCAGCAGCTTGGTATCGGGTGGGGCCAACGTCCTGACTTTC.

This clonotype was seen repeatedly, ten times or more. Here the CDR3 reads CASSPPGTRVLGGEQFF. CDR3 sequence (DNA): TGTGCCAGCAGTCCGCCCGGGACTAGAGTCTTGGGGGGTGAGCAGTTCTTC. This chain joins TRBV6-5 and TRBJ2-1, with 8 bases matching TRBD2. V lost 5 bases, J lost 9 bases, and 18 bases stayed unmatched. CDR3 length: 17 residues. Per germline, CDR1 MNHEY and CDR2 SVGAGI.

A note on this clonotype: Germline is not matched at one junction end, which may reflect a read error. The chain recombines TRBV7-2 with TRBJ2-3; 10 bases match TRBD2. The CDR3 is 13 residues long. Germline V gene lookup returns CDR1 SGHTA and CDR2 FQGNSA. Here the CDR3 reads CASSLVLAGELGF. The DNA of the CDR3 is TGTGCCAGCAGCTTAGTCCTAGCGGGAGAATTGGGTTTT.

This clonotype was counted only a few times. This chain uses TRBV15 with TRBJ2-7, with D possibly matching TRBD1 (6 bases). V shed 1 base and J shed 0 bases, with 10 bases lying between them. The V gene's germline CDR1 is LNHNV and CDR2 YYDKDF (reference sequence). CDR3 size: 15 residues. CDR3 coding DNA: TGTGCCACCAGCAGAGGAACAGGGTACTCCTACGAGCAGTACTTC. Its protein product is CATSRGTGYSYEQYF. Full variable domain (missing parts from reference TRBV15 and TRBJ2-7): DAMVIQNPRYQVTQFGKPVTLSCSQTLNHNVMYWYQQKSSQAPKLLFHYYDKDFNNEADTPDNFQSRRPNTSFCFLDIRSPGLGDTAMYLCATSRGTGYSYEQYFGPGTRLTVT.

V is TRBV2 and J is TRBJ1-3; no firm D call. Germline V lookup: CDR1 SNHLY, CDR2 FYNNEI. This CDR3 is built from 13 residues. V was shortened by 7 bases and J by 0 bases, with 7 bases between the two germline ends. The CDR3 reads CASKQLSGNTIYF. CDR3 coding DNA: TGTGCCAGCAAGCAGCTCTCTGGAAACACCATATATTTT. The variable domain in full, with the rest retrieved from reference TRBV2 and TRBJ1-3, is EPEVTQTPSHQVTQMGQEVILRCVPISNHLYFYWYRQILGQKVEFLVSFYNNEISEKSEIFDDQFSVERPDGSNFTLKIRSTKLEDSAMYFCASKQLSGNTIYFGEGSWLTVV.

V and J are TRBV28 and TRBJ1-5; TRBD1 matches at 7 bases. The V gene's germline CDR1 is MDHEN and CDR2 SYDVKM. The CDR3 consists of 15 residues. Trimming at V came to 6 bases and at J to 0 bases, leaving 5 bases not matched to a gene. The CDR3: CASRGGGFSNQPQHF. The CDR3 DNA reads TGTGCCAGCAGAGGGGGCGGCTTTAGCAATCAGCCCCAGCATTTT.

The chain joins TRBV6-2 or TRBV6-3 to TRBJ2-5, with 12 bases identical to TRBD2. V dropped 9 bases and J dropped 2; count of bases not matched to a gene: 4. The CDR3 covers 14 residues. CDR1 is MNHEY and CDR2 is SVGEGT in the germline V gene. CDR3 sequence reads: CASRLAGVQETQYF. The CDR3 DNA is TGTGCCAGTAGACTAGCGGGAGTTCAAGAGACCCAGTACTTC.